The entry below gives a single T cell receptor (beta chain) sequence along with its context. This entry is derived from a study of cytomegalovirus exposure and HLA in healthy donors. Study information: The Caucasian-associated ancestry cluster held about 80% of more than 350 genotyped donors.

The study ran its PCR with 60 Vbeta and 13 Jbeta primers. The protocol was immunoSEQ multiplex PCR, while the TCRdb copy is restricted to in-frame clones and leaves out a portion. The data hold approximately 55,000 clones, with about 81% observed a single time. This CDR3 is built from 17 residues. CDR1 and CDR2 from the germline V gene are SGHDN and FVKESK. Trimming pared 8 bases from V and 5 bases from J, leaving 28 bases between. The V gene is TRBV14, the J gene TRBJ2-7, with D perhaps TRBD2 (6 bases). The receptor comes from a boy aged 10-17 years in good health and CMV-seropositive. The sample taken for sequencing was PBMCs. Written as DNA, the CDR3 is TGTGCCAGCTCCTCGATTCTTCGACAAACTGGGGGGAACGAGCAGTACTTC. It yields the protein CASSSILRQTGGNEQYF.